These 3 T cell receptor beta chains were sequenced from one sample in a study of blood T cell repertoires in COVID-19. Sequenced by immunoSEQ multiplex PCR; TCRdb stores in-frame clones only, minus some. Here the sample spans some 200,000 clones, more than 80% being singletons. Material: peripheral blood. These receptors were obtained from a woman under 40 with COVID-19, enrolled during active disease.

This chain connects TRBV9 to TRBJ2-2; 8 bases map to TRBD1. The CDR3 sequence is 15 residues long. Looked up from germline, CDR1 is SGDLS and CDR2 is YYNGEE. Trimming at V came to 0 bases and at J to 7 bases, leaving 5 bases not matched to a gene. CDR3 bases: TGTGCCAGCAGCGTAGTATCAGGGGGCATCGGGGAGCTGTTTTTT. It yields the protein CASSVVSGGIGELFF.

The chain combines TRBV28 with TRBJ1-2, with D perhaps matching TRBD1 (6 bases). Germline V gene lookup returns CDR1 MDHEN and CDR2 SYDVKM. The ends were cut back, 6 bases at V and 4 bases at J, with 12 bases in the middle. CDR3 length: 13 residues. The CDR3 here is CASRSGGAYGYTF. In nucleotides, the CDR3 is TGTGCCAGCAGATCCGGGGGGGCCTATGGCTACACCTTC.

The CDR3 loop is CASSLVVRGLETQYF. The CDR3 DNA reads TGTGCCAGCAGCTTGGTGGTCAGGGGGTTAGAGACCCAGTACTTC. V gene TRBV5-4 combines with J gene TRBJ2-5; 7 bases fit TRBD1. The CDR3 totals 15 residues. Germline values: CDR1 SGHNT, CDR2 YYREEE (reference sequence). V lost 0 bases and J lost 4; bases outside the gene matches: 6.